This T cell receptor beta chain is from a study of blood T cell repertoires in COVID-19. The wider study: Samples came from the United States, Italy and Spain, spanning acute and convalescent COVID-19. From T cells, B-cell-depleted T cells, or PBMCs came the material, which was cDNA or gDNA.

The authors' processing: By means of reference gene primer amplification, nucleated cell counts were estimated. Sequenced by immunoSEQ multiplex PCR; TCRdb stores in-frame clones only, minus some. That table furnishes V, J and clone size, whereas the DNA furnished D and trimming. The table has fewer than 80,000 clones, about 88% seen once. Notes on this clone: Other nucleotide sequences from this sample produce the same CDR3.

This clonotype was obtained from a woman older than 75 with active or convalescent COVID-19. Sequenced material: peripheral blood.

Written as DNA, the CDR3 is TGTGCCAGCTCGCCCCGGGACACCGATGGCTACACCTTC. This gives the protein CASSPRDTDGYTF. The V call is TRBV18, the J call TRBJ1-2; D possibly corresponds to TRBD1 (6 bases). Germline CDR1 KGHSH, CDR2 LQKENI. Deletions cut 6 bases from V and 6 bases from J, with 14 bases between. The CDR3 has 13 residues.